This T cell receptor beta chain was documented in a study of OX40 agonist ivuxolimab in advanced cancers. In the study overall: The drug used for patients, ivuxolimab, was an agonistic anti-OX40 (CD134) antibody. Three patients, one with hepatocellular carcinoma and two with cutaneous melanoma, achieved partial responses. General study points: Clones of CD4+ and CD8+ blood T cells grew by week 6 at doses of 0.1 to 3.0 mg/kg.

Measured with immunoSEQ multiplex PCR; TCRdb has only the in-frame clones, and not every one. This table has 48,000 or so clones, approximately 91% appearing once. Points on this clone: The antigen is undetermined.

Germline CDR1 SGHAT, CDR2 FQNNGV. There are 16 residues in the CDR3. V was pared by 6 bases and J by 7 bases, with 17 bases of the junction left unmatched. The genes are TRBV11-2 and TRBJ2-7; 8 nucleotides agree with TRBD2. The starting material was CD4+ or CD8+ T cells sorted from blood, obtained in a trial of the OX40 agonist ivuxolimab. This TCR came from an adult with an advanced solid tumor such as melanoma, head and neck, liver or kidney cancer. The CDR3 is CASSLFAAGGSYEQYF. The CDR3 DNA follows: TGTGCCAGCAGTCTCTTCGCGGCGGGAGGATCTTATGAGCAGTACTTC.